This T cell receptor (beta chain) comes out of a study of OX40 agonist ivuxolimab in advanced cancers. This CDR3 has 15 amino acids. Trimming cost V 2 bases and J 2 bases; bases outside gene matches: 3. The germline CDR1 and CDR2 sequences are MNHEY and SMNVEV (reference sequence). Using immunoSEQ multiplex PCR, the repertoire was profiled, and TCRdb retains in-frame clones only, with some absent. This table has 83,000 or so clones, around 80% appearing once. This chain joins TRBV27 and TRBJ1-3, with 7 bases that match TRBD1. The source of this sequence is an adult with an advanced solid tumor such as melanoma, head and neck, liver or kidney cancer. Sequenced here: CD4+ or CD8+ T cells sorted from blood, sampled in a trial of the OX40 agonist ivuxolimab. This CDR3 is CASSLQGQTGNTIYF. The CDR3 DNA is TGTGCCAGCAGTTTACAGGGACAGACTGGAAACACCATATATTTT.